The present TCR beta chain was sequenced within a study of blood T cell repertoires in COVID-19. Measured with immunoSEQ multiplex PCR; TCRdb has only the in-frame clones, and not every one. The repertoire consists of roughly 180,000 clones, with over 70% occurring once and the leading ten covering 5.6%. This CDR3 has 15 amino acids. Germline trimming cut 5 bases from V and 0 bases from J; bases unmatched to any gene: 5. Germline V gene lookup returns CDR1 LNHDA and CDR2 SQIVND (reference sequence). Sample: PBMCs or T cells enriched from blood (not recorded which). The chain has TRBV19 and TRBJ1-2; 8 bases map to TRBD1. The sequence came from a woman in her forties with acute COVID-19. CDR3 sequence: CASSDDRGANYGYTF. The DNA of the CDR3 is TGTGCCAGTAGTGACGACAGGGGAGCTAACTATGGCTACACCTTC.